Listed below are T cell receptor beta chains from one sample, sequenced in a study of blood T cell repertoires in COVID-19. TCRdb keeps only in-frame clones here, not all; method: immunoSEQ multiplex PCR. The sample yields 90,000 to 120,000 clones, roughly 90% seen once. The sample consisted of peripheral blood. The receptors derive from a human donor in a cohort sampled during active COVID-19. The CDR3 runs from the conserved cysteine through the conserved F or W. The order of the fields is CDR3 DNA, CDR3 protein, clone size, J gene, V gene, D gene. The D gene is left open where the match is weak. Size tells how often a clone was seen (once, few, many) or the class of an expanded clone, and some rows leave it out.

cdr3_nt: TGCGCCAGCAGATATACTAGCGGGAGCTCCTACGAGCAGTACTTC
cdr3_aa: CASRYTSGSSYEQYF
clone_size: NA
j_call: TRBJ2-7
v_call: TRBV5-1
d_call: TRBD2

cdr3_nt: TGTGCCAGCAGCCAAGTAGGGGACACTGAAGCTTTCTTT
cdr3_aa: CASSQVGDTEAFF
clone_size: NA
j_call: TRBJ1-1
v_call: TRBV3-1/TRBV3-2
d_call: NA

cdr3_nt: TGTGCCAGCAGTACAGGGCGGCTCGAAGCTTTCTTT
cdr3_aa: CASSTGRLEAFF
clone_size: NA
j_call: TRBJ1-1
v_call: TRBV6-6
d_call: NA

cdr3_nt: TGCGCCAGCAGCGGAGCCACCTACGAGCAGTACTTC
cdr3_aa: CASSGATYEQYF
clone_size: NA
j_call: TRBJ2-7
v_call: TRBV5-1
d_call: NA

cdr3_nt: TGTGCCAGCAGTTCGTCCGGGATGGGCGGAAACACCATATATTTT
cdr3_aa: CASSSSGMGGNTIYF
clone_size: once
j_call: TRBJ1-3
v_call: TRBV28
d_call: NA

cdr3_nt: TGTGCCAGCAGTTTATCCTTAGCGGGAGAGGGGTCCCCCTACTACGAGCAGTACTTC
cdr3_aa: CASSLSLAGEGSPYYEQYF
clone_size: NA
j_call: TRBJ2-7
v_call: TRBV27
d_call: TRBD2

cdr3_nt: TGTGCCAGCAGCTTGACAGGGGGCACTGAAGCTTTCTTT
cdr3_aa: CASSLTGGTEAFF
clone_size: NA
j_call: TRBJ1-1
v_call: TRBV6-2/TRBV6-3
d_call: TRBD1

cdr3_nt: TGTGCCAGCACCTCCGGGACAGGAACAGATACGCAGTATTTT
cdr3_aa: CASTSGTGTDTQYF
clone_size: NA
j_call: TRBJ2-3
v_call: TRBV6-5
d_call: TRBD1

cdr3_nt: TGTGCCAGCAGCGCCGGACTAGCGGGCCTCCCCGGCAATGAGCAGTTCTTC
cdr3_aa: CASSAGLAGLPGNEQFF
clone_size: NA
j_call: TRBJ2-1
v_call: TRBV9
d_call: TRBD2

cdr3_nt: TGCAGCGTTGAGGGCTGGGACAGCGAAAACTATGGCTACACCTTC
cdr3_aa: CSVEGWDSENYGYTF
clone_size: NA
j_call: TRBJ1-2
v_call: TRBV29-1
d_call: TRBD1

cdr3_nt: TGTGCCAGCAGTTTATTATCTGGTCTAGCCGGGGAGCTGTTTTTT
cdr3_aa: CASSLLSGLAGELFF
clone_size: NA
j_call: TRBJ2-2
v_call: TRBV27
d_call: NA

cdr3_nt: TGCAGCGTCCCAGGAGGGAGCTCCTACGAGCAGTACTTC
cdr3_aa: CSVPGGSSYEQYF
clone_size: NA
j_call: TRBJ2-7
v_call: TRBV29-1
d_call: NA

cdr3_nt: TGCAGCGTCTTACAGTTACGGGATGAAGCTTTCTTT
cdr3_aa: CSVLQLRDEAFF
clone_size: NA
j_call: TRBJ1-1
v_call: TRBV29-1
d_call: NA

cdr3_nt: TGTGCCAGCAGCTTACTCGATGTTAGGACTAGCGGTGAGCAGTTCTTC
cdr3_aa: CASSLLDVRTSGEQFF
clone_size: NA
j_call: TRBJ2-1
v_call: TRBV6-2/TRBV6-3
d_call: TRBD2

cdr3_nt: TGCGCCAGCAGCTTGGGGACAGGGGGATCACCCCTCCACTTT
cdr3_aa: CASSLGTGGSPLHF
clone_size: few
j_call: TRBJ1-6
v_call: TRBV4-1
d_call: TRBD1

cdr3_nt: TGTGCCAGCAGCTTAAGGGAGGGGAAAGAGACCCAGTACTTC
cdr3_aa: CASSLREGKETQYF
clone_size: NA
j_call: TRBJ2-5
v_call: TRBV13
d_call: TRBD2

cdr3_nt: TGTGCCAGCAGCCTTGGGACTAGTCCAGATACGCAGTATTTT
cdr3_aa: CASSLGTSPDTQYF
clone_size: once
j_call: TRBJ2-3
v_call: TRBV7-2
d_call: TRBD2

cdr3_nt: TGTGCCAGCAGCCTGGGCCTAACAGGGACAGATACGCAGTATTTT
cdr3_aa: CASSLGLTGTDTQYF
clone_size: NA
j_call: TRBJ2-3
v_call: TRBV5-8
d_call: NA

cdr3_nt: TGTGCCAGCAGCCTGACAGACACTGAAGCTTTCTTT
cdr3_aa: CASSLTDTEAFF
clone_size: once
j_call: TRBJ1-1
v_call: TRBV5-4
d_call: NA

cdr3_nt: TGTGCCACCAGCAGAGTGGGGGCCGGGGCCAACGTCCTGACTTTC
cdr3_aa: CATSRVGAGANVLTF
clone_size: NA
j_call: TRBJ2-6
v_call: TRBV15
d_call: NA

cdr3_nt: TGTGCCAGCAGTTACTACGAGTATAGCAATCAGCCCCAGCATTTT
cdr3_aa: CASSYYEYSNQPQHF
clone_size: NA
j_call: TRBJ1-5
v_call: TRBV6-6
d_call: NA

cdr3_nt: TGTGCCAGCAGCAAAATGGGCCTCAACACTGAAGCTTTCTTT
cdr3_aa: CASSKMGLNTEAFF
clone_size: NA
j_call: TRBJ1-1
v_call: TRBV21-1
d_call: NA

cdr3_nt: TGTGCCAGCAGTTTATGGGGGACAGACAAAAACTATGGCTACACCTTC
cdr3_aa: CASSLWGTDKNYGYTF
clone_size: once
j_call: TRBJ1-2
v_call: TRBV28
d_call: TRBD1

cdr3_nt: TGCGCCAGCAGCCTACTCGCGGGGGGGCTGGGAACCGGGGAGCTGTTTTTT
cdr3_aa: CASSLLAGGLGTGELFF
clone_size: NA
j_call: TRBJ2-2
v_call: TRBV4-3
d_call: TRBD2

cdr3_nt: TGTGCCAGCAGCAGCGATCAGACAGGGCCCAGGAACACTGAAGCTTTCTTT
cdr3_aa: CASSSDQTGPRNTEAFF
clone_size: NA
j_call: TRBJ1-1
v_call: TRBV28
d_call: TRBD1

cdr3_nt: TGTGCCAGCAGCTTGGGGACAGGCCCCTACGAGCAGTACTTC
cdr3_aa: CASSLGTGPYEQYF
clone_size: NA
j_call: TRBJ2-7
v_call: TRBV5-5
d_call: TRBD1

cdr3_nt: TGTGCCAGCAGAGTGTCACAGCTATCAAAGGAGACCCAGTACTTC
cdr3_aa: CASRVSQLSKETQYF
clone_size: NA
j_call: TRBJ2-5
v_call: TRBV6-5
d_call: NA

cdr3_nt: TGTGCCACGACCGACATGAACACTGAAGCTTTCTTT
cdr3_aa: CATTDMNTEAFF
clone_size: NA
j_call: TRBJ1-1
v_call: TRBV5-5
d_call: NA

cdr3_nt: TGTGCCAGCACCGGGGGGGCCCCTGGGGAGCTGTTTTTT
cdr3_aa: CASTGGAPGELFF
clone_size: NA
j_call: TRBJ2-2
v_call: TRBV9
d_call: TRBD2

cdr3_nt: TGTGCCAGTAATCAGGTAGGATTTGGGAGCAATCAGCCCCAGCATTTT
cdr3_aa: CASNQVGFGSNQPQHF
clone_size: once
j_call: TRBJ1-5
v_call: TRBV19
d_call: NA

cdr3_nt: TGTGCTAGTGGTTCTGATTCTGCCGGTGGAAACACCATATATTTT
cdr3_aa: CASGSDSAGGNTIYF
clone_size: NA
j_call: TRBJ1-3
v_call: TRBV12-5
d_call: NA

cdr3_nt: TGTGCCAGCAGCTTCTCCCGGGACAGACCCTACGAGCAGTACTTC
cdr3_aa: CASSFSRDRPYEQYF
clone_size: NA
j_call: TRBJ2-7
v_call: TRBV9
d_call: TRBD1

cdr3_nt: TGTGCCAGCAGCTCCCTTTACGGGGGAGGTGAGACCCAGTACTTC
cdr3_aa: CASSSLYGGGETQYF
clone_size: NA
j_call: TRBJ2-5
v_call: TRBV6-2/TRBV6-3
d_call: NA

cdr3_nt: TGTGCCAGCAGCGTAGTGTCGGGAATGGTGGGTGAAGCTTTCTTT
cdr3_aa: CASSVVSGMVGEAFF
clone_size: NA
j_call: TRBJ1-1
v_call: TRBV9
d_call: NA

cdr3_nt: TGTGCCAGCAGCTTGGGACTCGCGGGAGAGCAGTACTTC
cdr3_aa: CASSLGLAGEQYF
clone_size: NA
j_call: TRBJ2-7
v_call: TRBV7-8
d_call: NA

cdr3_nt: TGTGCCAGCAGCTTCGGCAGGATAGGTTCCGACTCTGGAAACACCATATATTTT
cdr3_aa: CASSFGRIGSDSGNTIYF
clone_size: once
j_call: TRBJ1-3
v_call: TRBV5-4
d_call: NA

cdr3_nt: TGTGCCAGCAGCTGGACAGACCACTCTGGAAACACCATATATTTT
cdr3_aa: CASSWTDHSGNTIYF
clone_size: NA
j_call: TRBJ1-3
v_call: TRBV11-2
d_call: NA

cdr3_nt: TGTGCCAGCAGTTACAACGGGGGTCTGCTTTACGAGCAGTACTTC
cdr3_aa: CASSYNGGLLYEQYF
clone_size: NA
j_call: TRBJ2-7
v_call: TRBV6-5
d_call: NA

cdr3_nt: TGTGCCAGCAGCTTAGCTTTGCGGGCTGGACAGGGGGAAGGTGGCTACACCTTC
cdr3_aa: CASSLALRAGQGEGGYTF
clone_size: NA
j_call: TRBJ1-2
v_call: TRBV13
d_call: TRBD1

cdr3_nt: NA
cdr3_aa: CASSQEFGPGKPNTGELFF
clone_size: NA
j_call: TRBJ2-2
v_call: TRBV4-2
d_call: NA

cdr3_nt: TGTGCCAGCTCACCATTAGCGGGGGGGTCGAATGAGCAGTTCTTC
cdr3_aa: CASSPLAGGSNEQFF
clone_size: NA
j_call: TRBJ2-1
v_call: TRBV18
d_call: TRBD2

cdr3_nt: TGTGCCAGCTCACCAAGAACGGGAGTAAGGAACGAGCAGTACTTC
cdr3_aa: CASSPRTGVRNEQYF
clone_size: NA
j_call: TRBJ2-7
v_call: TRBV18
d_call: NA

cdr3_nt: TGCGCCAGCAGCAACGGACAGGGGGCGAGCGGCTACACCTTC
cdr3_aa: CASSNGQGASGYTF
clone_size: NA
j_call: TRBJ1-2
v_call: TRBV5-1
d_call: TRBD1

cdr3_nt: TGTGCCAGCAGCTTAGTCCCAGCGGGAGGCCTCCTCCTCTACGAGCAGTACTTC
cdr3_aa: CASSLVPAGGLLLYEQYF
clone_size: once
j_call: TRBJ2-7
v_call: TRBV11-2
d_call: TRBD2

cdr3_nt: TGTGCCAGCAGCCAACTGAGCGCGACGGGTAATTCACCCCTCCACTTT
cdr3_aa: CASSQLSATGNSPLHF
clone_size: NA
j_call: TRBJ1-6
v_call: TRBV3-1/TRBV3-2
d_call: NA

cdr3_nt: TGTGCCACCAAAGGTCATTATGGAACAGACACCACCGGGGAGCTGTTTTTT
cdr3_aa: CATKGHYGTDTTGELFF
clone_size: NA
j_call: TRBJ2-2
v_call: TRBV7-8
d_call: NA

cdr3_nt: TGTGCCAGCAGCCTCGGGACGAACACCGGGGAGCTGTTTTTT
cdr3_aa: CASSLGTNTGELFF
clone_size: NA
j_call: TRBJ2-2
v_call: TRBV11-2
d_call: NA

cdr3_nt: TGTGCCAGCAGTCTAACCGGGACAGCCACAGATACGCAGTATTTT
cdr3_aa: CASSLTGTATDTQYF
clone_size: NA
j_call: TRBJ2-3
v_call: TRBV7-7
d_call: TRBD1